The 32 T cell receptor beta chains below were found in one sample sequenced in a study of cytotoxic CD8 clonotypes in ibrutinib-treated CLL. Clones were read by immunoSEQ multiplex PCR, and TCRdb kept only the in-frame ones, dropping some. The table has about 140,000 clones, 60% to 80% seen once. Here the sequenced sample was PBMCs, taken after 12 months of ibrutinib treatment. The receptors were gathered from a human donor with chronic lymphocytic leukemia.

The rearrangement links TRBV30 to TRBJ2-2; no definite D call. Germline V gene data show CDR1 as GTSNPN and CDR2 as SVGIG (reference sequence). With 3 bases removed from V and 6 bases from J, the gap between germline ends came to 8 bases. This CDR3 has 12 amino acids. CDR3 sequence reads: CAWRDGAGELFF. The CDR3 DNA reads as TGTGCCTGGAGGGACGGAGCCGGGGAGCTGTTTTTT.

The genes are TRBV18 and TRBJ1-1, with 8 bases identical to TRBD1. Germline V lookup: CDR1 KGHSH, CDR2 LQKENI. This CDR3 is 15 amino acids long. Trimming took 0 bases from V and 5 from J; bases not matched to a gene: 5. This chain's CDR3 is CASSPPTGARTEAFF. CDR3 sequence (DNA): TGTGCCAGCTCACCACCGACAGGGGCAAGGACTGAAGCTTTCTTT.

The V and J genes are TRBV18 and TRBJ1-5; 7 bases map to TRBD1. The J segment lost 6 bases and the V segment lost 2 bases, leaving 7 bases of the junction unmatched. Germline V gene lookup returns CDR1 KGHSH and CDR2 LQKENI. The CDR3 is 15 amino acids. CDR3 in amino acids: CASSPEAGGPQPQHF. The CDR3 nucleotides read TGTGCCAGCTCACCAGAGGCAGGGGGGCCTCAGCCCCAGCATTTT.

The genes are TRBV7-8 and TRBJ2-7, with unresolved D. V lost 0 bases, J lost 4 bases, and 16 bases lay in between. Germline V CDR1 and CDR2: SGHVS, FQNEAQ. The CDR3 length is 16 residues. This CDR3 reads CASSLAPGIAIYEQYF. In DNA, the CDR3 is TGTGCCAGCAGCTTAGCTCCGGGCATTGCTATTTACGAGCAGTACTTC. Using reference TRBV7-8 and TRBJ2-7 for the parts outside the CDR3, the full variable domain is GAGVSQSPRYKVAKRGQDVALRCDPISGHVSLFWYQQALGQGPEFLTYFQNEAQLDKSGLPSDRFFAERPEGSVSTLKIQRTQQEDSAVYLCASSLAPGIAIYEQYFGPGTRLTVT.

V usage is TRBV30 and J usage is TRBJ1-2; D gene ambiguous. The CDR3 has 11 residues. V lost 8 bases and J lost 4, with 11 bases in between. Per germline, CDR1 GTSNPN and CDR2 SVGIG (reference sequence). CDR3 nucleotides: TGTGCCCACAAACCCAGCTATGGCTACACCTTC. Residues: CAHKPSYGYTF.

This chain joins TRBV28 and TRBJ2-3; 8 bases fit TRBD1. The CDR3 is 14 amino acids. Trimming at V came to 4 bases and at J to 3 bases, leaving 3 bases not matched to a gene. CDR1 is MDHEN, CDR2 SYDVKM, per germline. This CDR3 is CASSSGQGTDTQYF. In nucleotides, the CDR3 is TGTGCCAGCAGTTCCGGACAGGGAACAGATACGCAGTATTTT.

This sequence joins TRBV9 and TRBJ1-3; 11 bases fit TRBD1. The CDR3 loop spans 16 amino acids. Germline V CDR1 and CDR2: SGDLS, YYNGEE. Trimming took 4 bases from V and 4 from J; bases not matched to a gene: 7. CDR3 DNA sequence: TGTGCCAGCAGCACCGGACAGGGGGCCGGAGGAAACACCATATATTTT. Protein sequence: CASSTGQGAGGNTIYF.

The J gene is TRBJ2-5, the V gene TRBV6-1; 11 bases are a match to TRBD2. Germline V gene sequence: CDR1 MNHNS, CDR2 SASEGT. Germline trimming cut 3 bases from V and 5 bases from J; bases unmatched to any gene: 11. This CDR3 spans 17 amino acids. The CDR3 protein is CASSDLRTTSGEETQYF. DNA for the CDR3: TGTGCCAGCAGTGACCTACGTACGACTAGCGGGGAGGAGACCCAGTACTTC.

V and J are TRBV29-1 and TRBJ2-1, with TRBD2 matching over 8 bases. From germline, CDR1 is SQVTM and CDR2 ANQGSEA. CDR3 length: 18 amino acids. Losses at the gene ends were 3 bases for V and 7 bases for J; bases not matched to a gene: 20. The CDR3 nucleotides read TGCAGCGTTGAGGGCCTGTTGGGTGGGGCGGGAGGCGGGAATGAGCAGTTCTTC. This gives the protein CSVEGLLGGAGGGNEQFF.

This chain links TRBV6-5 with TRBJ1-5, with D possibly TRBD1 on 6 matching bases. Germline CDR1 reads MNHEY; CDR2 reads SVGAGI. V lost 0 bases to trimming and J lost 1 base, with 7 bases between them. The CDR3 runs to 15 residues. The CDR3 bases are TGTGCCAGCAGTTACTCGGGGGCAAGCAATCAGCCCCAGCATTTT. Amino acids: CASSYSGASNQPQHF.

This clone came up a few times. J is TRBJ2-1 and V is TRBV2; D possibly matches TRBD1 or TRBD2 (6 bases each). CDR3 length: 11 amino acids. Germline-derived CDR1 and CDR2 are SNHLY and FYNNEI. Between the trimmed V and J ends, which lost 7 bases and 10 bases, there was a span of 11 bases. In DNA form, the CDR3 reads TGTGCCAGCAAGGGGGGCTTGGAGCAGTTCTTC. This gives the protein CASKGGLEQFF.

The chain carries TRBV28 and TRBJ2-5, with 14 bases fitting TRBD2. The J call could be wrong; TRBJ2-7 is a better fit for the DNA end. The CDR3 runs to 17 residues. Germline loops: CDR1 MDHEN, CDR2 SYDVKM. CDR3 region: CASSPLGTSGSSYEQYF. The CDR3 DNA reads TGTGCCAGCAGTCCACTAGGGACTAGCGGGAGCTCCTACGAGCAGTACTTC.

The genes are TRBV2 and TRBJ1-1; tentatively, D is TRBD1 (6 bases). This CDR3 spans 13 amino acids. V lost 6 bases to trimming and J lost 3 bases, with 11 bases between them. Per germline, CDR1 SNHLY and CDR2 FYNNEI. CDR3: CASSEGGYTEAFF. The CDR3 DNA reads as TGTGCCAGCAGCGAGGGGGGGTACACTGAAGCTTTCTTT.

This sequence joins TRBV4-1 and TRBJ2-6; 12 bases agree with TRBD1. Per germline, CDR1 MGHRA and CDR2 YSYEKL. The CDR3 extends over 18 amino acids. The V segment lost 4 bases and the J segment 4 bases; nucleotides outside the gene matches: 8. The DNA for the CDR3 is TGCGCCAGCAGCCGCCAATCGGGACAGGGGGCGGGGGCCAACGTCCTGACTTTC. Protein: CASSRQSGQGAGANVLTF.

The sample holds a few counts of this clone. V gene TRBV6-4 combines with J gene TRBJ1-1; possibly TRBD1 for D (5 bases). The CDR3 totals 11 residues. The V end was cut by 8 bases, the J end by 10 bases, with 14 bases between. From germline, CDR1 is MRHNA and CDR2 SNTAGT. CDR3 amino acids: CASGRGEIAFF. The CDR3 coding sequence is TGTGCCAGCGGACGGGGGGAGATAGCTTTCTTT.

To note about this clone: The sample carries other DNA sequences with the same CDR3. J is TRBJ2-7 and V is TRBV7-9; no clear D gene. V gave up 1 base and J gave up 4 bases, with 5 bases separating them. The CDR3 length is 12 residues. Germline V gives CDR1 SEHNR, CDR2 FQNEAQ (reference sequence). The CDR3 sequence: CASSLVGYEQYF. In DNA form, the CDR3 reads TGTGCCAGCAGCTTAGTAGGGTACGAGCAGTACTTC.

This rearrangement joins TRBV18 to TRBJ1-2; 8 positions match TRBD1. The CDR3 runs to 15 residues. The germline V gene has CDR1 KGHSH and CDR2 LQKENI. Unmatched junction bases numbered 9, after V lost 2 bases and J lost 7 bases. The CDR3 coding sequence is TGTGCCAGCTCACCAAGAAGTCAGGGGGCCGGTGGCTACACCTTC. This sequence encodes CASSPRSQGAGGYTF.

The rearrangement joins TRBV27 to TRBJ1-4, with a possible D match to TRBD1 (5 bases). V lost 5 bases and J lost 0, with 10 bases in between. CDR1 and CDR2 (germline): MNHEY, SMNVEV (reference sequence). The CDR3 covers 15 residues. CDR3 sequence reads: CASSIMGATNEKLFF. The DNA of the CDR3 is TGTGCCAGCAGTATTATGGGGGCAACTAATGAAAAACTGTTTTTT.

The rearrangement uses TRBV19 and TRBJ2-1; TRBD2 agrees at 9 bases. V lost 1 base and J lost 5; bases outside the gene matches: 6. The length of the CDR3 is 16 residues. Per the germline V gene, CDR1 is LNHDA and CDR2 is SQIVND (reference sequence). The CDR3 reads CASSIVFGLANNEQFF. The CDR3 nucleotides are TGTGCCAGTAGTATAGTATTTGGACTAGCGAACAATGAGCAGTTCTTC.

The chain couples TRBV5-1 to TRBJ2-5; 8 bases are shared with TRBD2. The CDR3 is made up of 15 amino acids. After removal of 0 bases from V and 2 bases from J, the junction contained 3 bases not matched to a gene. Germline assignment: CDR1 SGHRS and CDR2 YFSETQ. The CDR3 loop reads CASSLGSGGQETQYF. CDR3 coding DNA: TGCGCCAGCAGCTTGGGATCGGGGGGGCAAGAGACCCAGTACTTC. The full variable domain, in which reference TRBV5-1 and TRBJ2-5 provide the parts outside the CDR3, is KAGVTQTPRYLIKTRGQQVTLSCSPISGHRSVSWYQQTPGQGLQFLFEYFSETQRNKGNFPGRFSGRQFSNSRSEMNVSTLELGDSALYLCASSLGSGGQETQYFGPGTRLLVL.

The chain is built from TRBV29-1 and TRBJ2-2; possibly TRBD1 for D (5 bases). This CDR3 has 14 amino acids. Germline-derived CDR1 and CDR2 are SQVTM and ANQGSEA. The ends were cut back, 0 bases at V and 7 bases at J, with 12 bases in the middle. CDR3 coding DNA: TGCAGCGTTGAAGACGGCAGGGTTGGCGGGGAGCTGTTTTTT. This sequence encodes CSVEDGRVGGELFF.

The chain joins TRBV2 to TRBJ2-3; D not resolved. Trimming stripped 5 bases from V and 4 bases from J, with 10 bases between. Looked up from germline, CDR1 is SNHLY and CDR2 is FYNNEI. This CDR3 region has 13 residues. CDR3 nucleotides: TGTGCCAGCAGTACCAATTTAGCAGATACGCAGTATTTT. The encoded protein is CASSTNLADTQYF.

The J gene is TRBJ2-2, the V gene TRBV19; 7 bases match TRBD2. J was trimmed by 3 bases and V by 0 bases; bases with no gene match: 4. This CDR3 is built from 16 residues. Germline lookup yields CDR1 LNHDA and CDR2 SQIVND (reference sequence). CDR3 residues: CASSIDRLADTGELFF. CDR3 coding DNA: TGTGCCAGTAGTATAGATAGGCTAGCGGACACCGGGGAGCTGTTTTTT.

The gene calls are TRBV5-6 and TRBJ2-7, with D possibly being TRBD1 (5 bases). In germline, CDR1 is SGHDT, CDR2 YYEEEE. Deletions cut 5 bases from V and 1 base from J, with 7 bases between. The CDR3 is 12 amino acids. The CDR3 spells CASRGQSYEQYF. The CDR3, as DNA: TGTGCCAGCAGGGGGCAATCCTACGAGCAGTACTTC.

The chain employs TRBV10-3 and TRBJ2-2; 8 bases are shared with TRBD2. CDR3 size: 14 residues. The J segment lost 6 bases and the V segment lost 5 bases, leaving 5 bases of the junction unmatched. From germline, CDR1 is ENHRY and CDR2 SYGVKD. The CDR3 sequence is CAISQRENPGELFF. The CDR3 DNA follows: TGTGCCATCAGTCAGCGGGAGAATCCCGGGGAGCTGTTTTTT.

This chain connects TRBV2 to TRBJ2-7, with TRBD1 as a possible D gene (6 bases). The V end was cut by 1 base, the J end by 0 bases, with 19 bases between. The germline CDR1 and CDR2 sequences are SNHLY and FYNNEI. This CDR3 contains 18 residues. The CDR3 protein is CASSEGTDRGSYSYEQYF. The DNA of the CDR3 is TGTGCCAGCAGTGAAGGGACAGACAGAGGCTCTTACTCCTACGAGCAGTACTTC.

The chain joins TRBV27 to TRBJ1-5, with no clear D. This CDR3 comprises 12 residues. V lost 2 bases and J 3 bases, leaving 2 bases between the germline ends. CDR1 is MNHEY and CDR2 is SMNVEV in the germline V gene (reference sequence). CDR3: CASSLNNQPQHF. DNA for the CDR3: TGTGCCAGCAGTTTAAACAATCAGCCCCAGCATTTT.

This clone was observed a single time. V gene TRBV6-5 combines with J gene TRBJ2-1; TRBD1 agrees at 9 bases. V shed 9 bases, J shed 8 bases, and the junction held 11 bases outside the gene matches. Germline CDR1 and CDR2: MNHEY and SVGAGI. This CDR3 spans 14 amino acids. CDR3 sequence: CASTRGQGVDEQFF. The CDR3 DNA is TGTGCCAGTACAAGGGGACAGGGTGTGGATGAGCAGTTCTTC.

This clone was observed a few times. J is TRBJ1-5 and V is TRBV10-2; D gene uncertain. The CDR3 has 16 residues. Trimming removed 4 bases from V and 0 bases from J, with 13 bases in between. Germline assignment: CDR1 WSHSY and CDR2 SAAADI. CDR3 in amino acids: CASSGGRTYSNQPQHF. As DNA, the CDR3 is TGCGCCAGCAGTGGTGGCCGGACGTATAGCAATCAGCCCCAGCATTTT.

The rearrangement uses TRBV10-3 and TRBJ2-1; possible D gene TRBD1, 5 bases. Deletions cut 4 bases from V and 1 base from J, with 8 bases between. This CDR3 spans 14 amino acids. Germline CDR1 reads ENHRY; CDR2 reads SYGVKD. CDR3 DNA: TGTGCCATCAGTGTTTCAGGGTCCTACAATGAGCAGTTCTTC. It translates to CAISVSGSYNEQFF.

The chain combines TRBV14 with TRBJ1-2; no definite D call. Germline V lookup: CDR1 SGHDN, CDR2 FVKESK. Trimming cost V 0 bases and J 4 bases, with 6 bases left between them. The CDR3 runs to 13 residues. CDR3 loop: CASSQENFYGYTF. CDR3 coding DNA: TGTGCCAGCAGCCAAGAGAATTTCTATGGCTACACCTTC.

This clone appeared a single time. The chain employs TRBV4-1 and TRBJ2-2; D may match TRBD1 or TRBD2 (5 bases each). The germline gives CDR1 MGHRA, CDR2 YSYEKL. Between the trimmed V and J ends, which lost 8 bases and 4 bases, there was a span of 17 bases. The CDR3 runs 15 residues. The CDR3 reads CASRPGTTSTGELFF. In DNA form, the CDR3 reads TGCGCCAGCCGACCCGGGACCACAAGCACCGGGGAGCTGTTTTTT.